A selection of T cell receptor beta chains follows, all from one sample in a study of blood T cell repertoires in COVID-19. Method: immunoSEQ multiplex PCR; TCRdb's copy keeps in-frame clones and lacks some. This table has fewer than 150,000 clones, roughly 85% appearing once. Material: peripheral blood. Receptors were obtained from a human donor in a cohort sampled during active COVID-19. Both conserved end residues are part of each CDR3. Fields, in order: clone size, V gene, J gene, D gene, CDR3 DNA, CDR3 protein. The D gene is left open where the match is weak. A clone size is listed for some rows: how often the clone was seen (once, few, many), or a class if it is expanded.

NA,TRBV10-3,TRBJ2-7,NA,TGTGCCATCAGTGAGGTCCAGGGCCCCTCCTACGAGCAGTACTTC,CAISEVQGPSYEQYF
NA,TRBV29-1,TRBJ1-1,NA,TGCAGCGTTGGGGGGGTAACGGCTGAAGCTTTCTTT,CSVGGVTAEAFF
NA,TRBV6-2/TRBV6-3,TRBJ1-1,TRBD1,TGTGCCAGCAGTTACTCGGGACAGGGGCTCACTGAAGCTTTCTTT,CASSYSGQGLTEAFF
NA,TRBV14,TRBJ2-4,NA,TGTGCCAGCAGCCAGAGCGGGACACTAAATATTCAGTACTTC,CASSQSGTLNIQYF
once,TRBV18,TRBJ2-7,TRBD1,TGTGCCAGCTCACCGATCCGGGACAGGGGCTACGAGCAGTACTTC,CASSPIRDRGYEQYF
NA,TRBV10-3,TRBJ1-2,TRBD1,TGTGCCATCAGTGAGTCTTCCGGGACAGGGGATGGCTACACCTTC,CAISESSGTGDGYTF
NA,TRBV9,TRBJ1-2,NA,TGTGCCAGCAGCGTAGCCGGACTTAACTATGGCTACACCTTC,CASSVAGLNYGYTF
NA,TRBV6-5,TRBJ2-1,TRBD2,TGTGCCAGCAGTTACCTGTTAGCGGGGGCCTCAAGACAGTTCTTC,CASSYLLAGASRQFF
NA,TRBV6-5,TRBJ1-1,TRBD1,TGTGCCAGCAGCCGGACAGGGGGACCGAACACTGAAGCTTTCTTT,CASSRTGGPNTEAFF
NA,TRBV6-5,TRBJ2-7,NA,TGTGCCAGCAGTTATAAGAGGGTACGGGGGGAGCAGTACTTC,CASSYKRVRGEQYF
NA,TRBV19,TRBJ2-7,NA,TGTGCCAGTAGTATCCAGTCAGACTCCTACGAGCAGTACTTC,CASSIQSDSYEQYF
NA,TRBV28,TRBJ1-2,TRBD1,TGTGCCCACCGGGACAGTGCCAACTATGGCTACACCTTC,CAHRDSANYGYTF
NA,TRBV2,TRBJ2-1,TRBD2,TGTGCCAGCAGTGATGGACTAGCGGGGGGCCACTCCTACAATGAGCAGTTCTTC,CASSDGLAGGHSYNEQFF
few,TRBV7-6,TRBJ2-7,NA,TGTGCCAGCAGCTTAGGCCCCGGTCAGAGCGGCTACGAGCAGTACTTC,CASSLGPGQSGYEQYF
NA,TRBV5-5,TRBJ2-3,NA,TGTGCCAGCAGCTTTTTTCTAGCGACGGATACGCAGTATTTT,CASSFFLATDTQYF
NA,TRBV6-5,TRBJ1-1,NA,TGTGCCAGCAGTCGACAGGATAACACTGAAGCTTTCTTT,CASSRQDNTEAFF
once,TRBV11-3,TRBJ2-2,NA,TGTGCCAGCAGCCCCTCCAGGGGTGCGAACACCGGGGAGCTGTTTTTT,CASSPSRGANTGELFF
NA,TRBV27,TRBJ2-1,TRBD2,TGTGCCAGCAGGGGGACTAGCGGGGGGATTCCCTACAATGAGCAGTTCTTC,CASRGTSGGIPYNEQFF
once,TRBV19,TRBJ2-5,NA,TGTGCCAGTAGTATAGGCCGCCTAGTGTCAGAAGAGACCCAGTACTTC,CASSIGRLVSEETQYF
NA,TRBV28,TRBJ2-1,NA,TGTGCCAGCACCGCCCCGAGTGTTGGGCAGTTCTTC,CASTAPSVGQFF
once,TRBV30,TRBJ2-3,NA,TGTGCCTTCTACAGGGAAGGGACAGATACGCAGTATTTT,CAFYREGTDTQYF
NA,TRBV3-1/TRBV3-2,TRBJ1-1,TRBD1,TGTGCCAGCAGCCCCAGAGACAGGGTGAACACTGAAGCTTTCTTT,CASSPRDRVNTEAFF
NA,TRBV5-1,TRBJ2-7,TRBD2,TGCGCCAGCAGACAAACTAGCGGTGGAGTTGGGGAGCAGTACTTC,CASRQTSGGVGEQYF
NA,TRBV30,TRBJ2-7,TRBD2,TGTGCCTGGAGTGCCCTCGGGGGGAGGACTACCTACGAGCAGTACTTC,CAWSALGGRTTYEQYF
NA,TRBV10-3,TRBJ2-7,NA,TGTGCCACAATAGACAGGACGAGCTCCTACGAGCAGTACTTC,CATIDRTSSYEQYF
NA,TRBV5-1,TRBJ2-7,NA,TGCGCCAGCAGCTTGTCAGGGTCCTCCTACGAGCAGTACTTC,CASSLSGSSYEQYF
NA,TRBV6-2/TRBV6-3,TRBJ1-2,NA,TGTGCCAGCAGCCAAGACAGCTACTATGGCTACACCTTC,CASSQDSYYGYTF
NA,TRBV7-3,TRBJ1-6,TRBD1,TGTGCCAGCAGCGTGACAGGGGATTCACCCCTCCACTTT,CASSVTGDSPLHF
NA,TRBV11-3,TRBJ2-3,NA,TGTGCCAGCAGCTTAGGGGGAGCTGCAGATACGCAGTATTTT,CASSLGGAADTQYF
NA,TRBV6-5,TRBJ1-5,TRBD1,TGTGCCACCGCGACAGGGAGCAATCAGCCCCAGCATTTT,CATATGSNQPQHF
NA,TRBV5-1,TRBJ2-7,TRBD1,TGCGCCAGCAGCACAGGACAGGTCCCGGGCTCCTACGAGCAGTACTTC,CASSTGQVPGSYEQYF
few,TRBV30,TRBJ2-1,TRBD1,TGTGCCTGGACCGGGACAGGGGTACGGAATGAGCAGTTCTTC,CAWTGTGVRNEQFF
NA,TRBV7-6,TRBJ1-3,TRBD1,TGTGCCAGCAGCGCCGGACAGGGGCCTGGAAACACCATATATTTT,CASSAGQGPGNTIYF
NA,TRBV19,TRBJ2-7,TRBD2,TGTGCCAGTAGTATCCGAGCGGGGGGGCGCGAGCAGTACTTC,CASSIRAGGREQYF
NA,TRBV2,TRBJ2-5,TRBD2,TGTGCCAGCAGTGCCCGACTAGCGGGGGAAGAGACCCAGTACTTC,CASSARLAGEETQYF
NA,TRBV29-1,TRBJ2-1,NA,TGCAGCGCGGCTAGCGATTACAATGAGCAGTTCTTC,CSAASDYNEQFF
once,TRBV10-3,TRBJ2-2,NA,TGTGCCATCAGTCAGGGTCAGGGGAACACCGGGGAGCTGTTTTTT,CAISQGQGNTGELFF
NA,TRBV11-2,TRBJ1-1,NA,TGTGCCAGCAGCCCGCGGACAGCGTCTGAAGCTTTCTTT,CASSPRTASEAFF
NA,TRBV6-6,TRBJ1-2,NA,TGTGCCAGCAGTTCCAGGGACACCGCCTATGGCTACACCTTC,CASSSRDTAYGYTF
few,TRBV11-2,TRBJ2-7,TRBD1,TGTGCCAGCAGCTTTCGACAGGGATTTGGCTACGAGCAGTACTTC,CASSFRQGFGYEQYF
NA,TRBV5-1,TRBJ2-5,NA,TGCGCCAGCAGCTTTACCGGCGGGGAGACCCAGTACTTC,CASSFTGGETQYF
few,TRBV6-2/TRBV6-3,TRBJ1-5,TRBD1,TGTGCCAGCAGTAATTCCCTCAGGGGGCATCAGCCCCAGCATTTT,CASSNSLRGHQPQHF
NA,TRBV7-2,TRBJ2-1,TRBD2,TGTGCCAGCAGCTTAAGGGTCAGCGGGGGGGCTAAGACCAATGAGCAGTTCTTC,CASSLRVSGGAKTNEQFF
NA,TRBV2,TRBJ1-1,NA,TGTGCCAGCAGTGGAACTTCAGGCACTGAAGCTTTCTTT,CASSGTSGTEAFF
NA,TRBV18,TRBJ2-3,TRBD1,TGTGCCAGCTCAACCCGGGACAGGGACACAGATACGCAGTATTTT,CASSTRDRDTDTQYF
NA,TRBV5-1,TRBJ2-7,NA,TGCGCCAGCAGCGAATTGGTAGGGAGCTACGAGCAGTACTTC,CASSELVGSYEQYF
NA,TRBV6-1,TRBJ2-7,TRBD1,TGTGCCAGCAGTGGACCAAAGAAGGACAGGGGCAGGCTCTACGAGCAGTACTTC,CASSGPKKDRGRLYEQYF
NA,TRBV19,TRBJ2-3,NA,TGTGCCAGTAGTGTCCAGGGAACAGATACGCAGTATTTT,CASSVQGTDTQYF